Given below is one TCR beta chain in context. This CDR3 is 13 amino acids long. V was cut by 3 bases and J by 8 bases, with 11 bases left in between. Germline CDR1 LGHNA, CDR2 YSLEER. The data belong to a study of cytomegalovirus exposure and HLA in healthy donors. 13 Jbeta primers and 60 Vbeta primers were used for the PCR. The data were produced by immunoSEQ multiplex PCR, yet TCRdb's version contains in-frame clones alone and is incomplete. This sample has approximately 150,000 clones, with under 70% found just once. The material sequenced was PBMCs. This sequence originates from a woman between 40 and 55 years old in good health and CMV-seropositive. The chain uses TRBV4-3 and TRBJ1-3; D is unclear. This chain's CDR3 is CASSHQDGDTIYF. CDR3 in DNA: TGCGCCAGCAGCCACCAAGACGGGGACACCATATATTTT.